These 6 T cell receptor beta chains originate from one sample sequenced in a study of T cells in women clearing cervical HPV infection (dated by TCRdb to 2016 to 2018). Library preparation was by the immunoSEQ multiplex PCR assay. TCRdb re-hosts the immuneACCESS table, in-frame sequences only. Its copies lack some clones; in the studies checked, an unresolved V gene accounts for under half of them, and the cause for the rest is not known. The table for this sample shows 15,000 to 20,000 clones. 13% to 15% of the sample comes from the top ten. The specimen was blood buffy coat. Receptors were obtained from a woman aged 18-69 years with a cervical HPV16 infection that either progressed to CIN3+ or cleared (not recorded which).

In regard to this clone: One end of the junction is discordant with germline, which a read error may explain. Sequencing ends 3 residues short of the CDR3 end; the germline J gene provides the rest. The chain couples TRBV4-2 to TRBJ2-2, with 8 bases aligning to TRBD1. The germline V gene has CDR1 LGHNA and CDR2 YNFKEQ. There are 18 residues in the CDR3. This CDR3 reads CASSHPSRGTGNTGELFF. CDR3 bases read: TGCGCCAGCAGCCACCCTTCCCGGGGGACAGGGAACACCGGGGAG.

As for this clone: Read coverage stops 3 residues before the CDR3 terminus; the germline J gene supplies the remainder. V is TRBV29-1 and J is TRBJ2-7; 12 bases map to TRBD2. Losses at the gene ends were 5 bases for V and 6 bases for J; bases not matched to a gene: 11. Looked up from germline, CDR1 is SQVTM and CDR2 is ANQGSEA. This CDR3 is 15 amino acids long. The chain's CDR3 is CSVPSTSGSFAEQYF. The part of the CDR3 DNA that was read is TGCAGCGTTCCCTCGACTAGCGGGAGTTTCGCCGAG.

In the case of this clone: The CDR3 end falls 3 residues outside the read, so it is completed with the germline J gene. The chain couples TRBV20-1 to TRBJ1-2; D is uncertain. Trimming took 3 bases from V and 3 from J, leaving 2 bases between them. CDR3 size: 10 residues. Germline values: CDR1 DFQATT, CDR2 SNEGSKA (reference sequence). The CDR3 loop reads CSASDYGYTF. Incomplete CDR3 DNA: TGCAGTGCTAGCGACTATGGC.

In regard to this clone: The read is 3 residues too short to cover the CDR3 end, so that end is filled in from the germline J gene. The V and J genes are TRBV2 and TRBJ2-7; possible D gene TRBD1, 6 bases. V was pared by 7 bases and J by 1 base, with 14 bases between. This CDR3 contains 14 residues. Germline V gene data show CDR1 as SNHLY and CDR2 as FYNNEI. The CDR3 loop is CASKETGISYEQYF. CDR3 DNA (partial): TGTGCCAGCAAGGAGACAGGAATTTCCTACGAG.

On this clone itself: From the germline J gene comes the end of the CDR3, since the read stops 3 residues before it. The chain is built from TRBV2 and TRBJ2-1; 14 bases align to TRBD2. V gave up 2 bases and J gave up 9 bases; unmatched junction bases: 6. This CDR3 comprises 16 residues. Germline V gene sequence: CDR1 SNHLY, CDR2 FYNNEI. The CDR3 bases that were read are TGTGCCAGCAGTGAACAGGGACTAGCGGGAGTCGCTGAG. Its translation is CASSEQGLAGVAE. The entire CDR3 protein reads CASSEQGLAGVAEQFF.

Of note for this clone: The read ends 3 residues early relative to the CDR3; the germline J gene fills the gap. The chain is built from TRBV18 and TRBJ2-3; D possibly corresponds to TRBD1 (6 bases). Trimming took off 0 bases at V and 6 bases at J, with 13 bases between the two ends. The CDR3 is 15 residues long. Germline V gene lookup returns CDR1 KGHSH and CDR2 LQKENI. The CDR3 loop is CASSPPGQLRDTQYF. CDR3 DNA, as far as it was read: TGTGCCAGCTCACCACCTGGACAGCTGAGGGATACG. The full variable domain, its missing parts supplied by reference TRBV18 and TRBJ2-3, is NAGVMQNPRHLVRRRGQEARLRCSPMKGHSHVYWYRQLPEEGLKFMVYLQKENIIDESGMPKERFSAEFPKEGPSILRIQQVVRGDSAAYFCASSPPGQLRDTQYFGPGTRLTVL.